This T cell receptor beta chain was found in a study of blood T cell repertoires in COVID-19. Across the whole study: The United States, Italy and Spain were the sources of the acute and convalescent COVID-19 samples. PBMCs, B-cell-depleted T cells, or T cells were the source of the cDNA or gDNA that made up the material.

Per the authors' pipeline: Reference gene primer amplification gave nucleated cell count estimates. Clones were read by immunoSEQ multiplex PCR, and TCRdb kept only the in-frame ones, dropping some. V and J calls and clone size are copied from that table; D and trimming were computed from the DNA. Of 250,000 to 350,000 clones listed, 86% are singletons. Trimming at V came to 4 bases and at J to 3 bases, leaving 12 bases not matched to a gene. This CDR3 is 16 amino acids long. CDR1 SQVTM and CDR2 ANQGSEA come from the germline V gene. Sequenced: peripheral blood. This chain uses TRBV29-1 with TRBJ1-1, with 9 bases identical to TRBD1. This receptor was identified in a woman in her fifties or sixties with acute or convalescent COVID-19. The CDR3 region has the DNA TGCAGCGTTGGGACAGGGGCGTCGGTAATATACACTGAAGCTTTCTTT. Protein sequence: CSVGTGASVIYTEAFF.